This entry lists 29 T cell receptor beta chains sequenced from one sample in a study of breast tumors, draining lymph nodes, adjacent tissues. Breast cancer patients provided tissue from their axillary draining lymph nodes. TCRdb passed the multiplex PCR reads through MiXCR, listing each CDR3 protein once. The table has 65,000 to 80,000 distinct CDR3 sequences, about 21% seen once. What was sequenced was axillary lymph node tissue. All receptors derive from a female donor with breast cancer. Some clones in this sample may be carry-over from other donors' samples.

Comments on this clonotype: A read error may explain this, as a much larger clone is one base away. The chain joins TRBV30 to TRBJ2-7, with D perhaps TRBD1 or TRBD2 (6 bases each). Germline CDR1 is GTSNPN and CDR2 is SVGIG (reference sequence). The CDR3 extends over 12 amino acids. Here the CDR3 DNA reads TGTGCCTGGGGGAGAAGGGGGGCCGAGCCGTACTTC. Translated: CAWGRRGAEPYF. Drawing the rest from reference TRBV30 and TRBJ2-7, the complete variable domain is SQTIHQWPATLVQPVGSPLSLECTVEGTSNPNLYWYRQAAGRGLQLLFYSVGIGQISSEVPQNLSASRPQDRQFILSSKKLLLSDSGFYLCAWGRRGAEPYFGPGTRLTVT.

At least ten counts were recorded for this clonotype. CDR3 nucleotides: TGTGCCAGCAGTATAGCCGATCCCGTTATCGGGGAGCTGTTTTTT. Translation: CASSIADPVIGELFF. The rearrangement links TRBV2 to TRBJ2-2; D uncertain. CDR3 length: 15 residues. Trimming shortened V by 5 bases and J by 7 bases, and 17 bases separated the two germline ends. Looked up from germline, CDR1 is SNHLY and CDR2 is FYNNEI.

This clonotype was detected many times. The V call is TRBV6-1, the J call TRBJ2-7; D possibly matches TRBD1 or TRBD2 (5 bases each). Germline values: CDR1 MNHNS, CDR2 SASEGT. This CDR3 is 15 amino acids long. V lost 2 bases and J 5 bases, leaving 16 bases between the germline ends. CDR3 in DNA: TGTGCCAGCAGTGAACGCGGGCAGGGAATCAACGAGCAGTACTTC. This sequence encodes CASSERGQGINEQYF.

This clonotype was seen ten or more times. The chain carries TRBV5-6 and TRBJ2-3, with 9 bases fitting TRBD1. V dropped 0 bases and J dropped 9; count of bases not matched to a gene: 5. CDR3 length: 14 amino acids. CDR1 SGHDT and CDR2 YYEEEE come from the germline V gene. The CDR3, as DNA: TGTGCCAGCAGCTTGGCGGGGACAGGGAGGACGCAGTATTTT. It specifies CASSLAGTGRTQYF.

This clonotype has only a few counts. The chain carries TRBV20-1 and TRBJ1-1, with a weak D call TRBD1 (6 bases). Germline CDR1 is DFQATT and CDR2 is SNEGSKA (reference sequence). The CDR3 is 14 residues long. The germline V and J ends were trimmed by 2 bases and 2 bases, with 12 bases remaining between them. The CDR3 coding sequence is TGCAGTGCTAGAAGGGGGACGGAAAACACTGAAGCTTTCTTT. Amino acids: CSARRGTENTEAFF.

This clonotype was picked up many times. This chain links TRBV6-2 or TRBV6-3 with TRBJ2-2; D is possibly TRBD2 (6 bases). V was shortened by 11 bases and J by 1 base, with 14 bases between the two germline ends. The CDR3 runs to 14 residues. From germline, CDR1 is MNHEY and CDR2 SVGEGT. Here the CDR3 reads CALADGRNTGELFF. CDR3 bases: TGTGCCCTGGCAGACGGGAGGAACACCGGGGAGCTGTTTTTT.

In its sample, this clonotype was seen many times. CDR3 nucleotides: TGTGCTAGTGGTTTGGAGGGGACAGTAAATGAGCAGTTCTTC. Its translation is CASGLEGTVNEQFF. The rearrangement uses TRBV12-5 and TRBJ2-1, with TRBD1 matching 7 bases. Germline CDR1 LGHNT, CDR2 FRNRAP. CDR3 size: 14 residues. With 1 base clipped from V and 7 bases from J, the junction kept 4 bases outside the gene matches. The full variable domain, completed using reference TRBV12-5 and TRBJ2-1, is DARVTQTPRHKVTEMGQEVTMRCQPILGHNTVFWYRQTMMQGLELLAYFRNRAPLDDSGMPKDRFSAEMPDATLATLKIQPSEPRDSAVYFCASGLEGTVNEQFFGPGTRLTVL.

This clonotype was counted at least ten times. The chain employs TRBV7-3 and TRBJ2-1; 7 bases agree with TRBD1. The junction had 7 bases not matched to a gene; V was cut back by 5 bases and J by 6 bases. The CDR3 loop spans 14 amino acids. Germline CDR1 is SGHTA and CDR2 is FQGTGA. The CDR3 is CASSKTGTVNEQFF. The DNA of the CDR3 is TGTGCCAGCAGCAAGACCGGGACAGTCAATGAGCAGTTCTTC.

The genes are TRBV6-2 or TRBV6-3 and TRBJ2-7, with 7 bases fitting TRBD1. The V and J ends lost 5 bases and 5 bases, in that order; junction bases with no gene match: 15. The CDR3 sequence is 16 residues long. CDR1 and CDR2 from the germline V gene are MNHEY and SVGEGT. The CDR3 sequence: CASSATRDRVCHEQYF. The CDR3 DNA reads as TGTGCCAGCAGTGCAACAAGGGACAGAGTCTGTCACGAGCAGTACTTC.

This clonotype was found many times. An end of the junction differs from the germline gene, which may be a read error. The chain has TRBV19 and TRBJ2-3; D not resolved. CDR1 and CDR2 (germline): LNHDA, SQIVND (reference sequence). This CDR3 has 11 amino acids. The CDR3 loop reads CASRIADTQYF. Written as DNA, the CDR3 is TGTGCCAGTAGGATAGCCGATACGCAGTATTTT.

Many counts were recorded for this clonotype. V and J are TRBV19 and TRBJ2-7, with 7 bases that match TRBD2. V lost 6 bases and J lost 3; bases outside the gene matches: 8. The V gene's germline CDR1 is LNHDA and CDR2 SQIVND (reference sequence). The CDR3 runs 14 residues. The CDR3 loop reads CASRPEGTNYEQYF. The CDR3 nucleotides read TGTGCCAGTAGACCAGAGGGGACTAACTACGAGCAGTACTTC.

The V call is TRBV4-3, the J call TRBJ2-3; D is perhaps TRBD1 or TRBD2 (5 bases each). V lost 1 base, J lost 5 bases, and 13 bases lay in between. The germline gives CDR1 LGHNA, CDR2 YSLEER. The CDR3 is 15 amino acids. This CDR3 reads CASSQGGSGKDTQYF. The CDR3 bases are TGCGCCAGCAGCCAAGGGGGCAGCGGTAAAGATACGCAGTATTTT.

This clonotype was counted at least ten times. The chain recombines TRBV9 with TRBJ2-3; D call uncertain. V was pared by 5 bases and J by 2 bases, with 9 bases between. The CDR3 covers 13 residues. CDR1 is SGDLS, CDR2 YYNGEE, per germline. CDR3 in DNA: TGTGCCAGCAGTTGGCAGAACACAGATACGCAGTATTTT. It codes for CASSWQNTDTQYF.

This clonotype was seen ten or more times. This chain joins TRBV3-1 and TRBJ1-2, with 10 bases aligning to TRBD1. The CDR3 runs 15 residues. Trimming removed 1 base from V and 8 bases from J; junction bases left unmatched: 7. The germline gives CDR1 LGHDT, CDR2 YNNKEL (reference sequence). The CDR3 region has the DNA TGTGCCAGCAGCCAAGCAGGACAGGGGGGACGAGGCTACACCTTC. Translating gives CASSQAGQGGRGYTF.

About this clonotype: A read error is possible here, since a much larger clone lies one base away. The chain carries TRBV6-2 or TRBV6-3 and TRBJ1-4; D is perhaps TRBD1 (6 bases). In germline, CDR1 is MNHEY, CDR2 SVGEGT. This CDR3 has 14 residues. The CDR3 spells CASRKTGRYEKLLF. CDR3 coding DNA: TGTGCCAGCAGGAAAACAGGGCGTTATGAAAAACTGCTTTTT.

The sample holds many counts of this clonotype. The chain links TRBV4-2 to TRBJ1-2, with unresolved D. The length of the CDR3 is 15 residues. Trimming left V 0 bases short and J 3 bases short, with 11 bases between. In germline, CDR1 is LGHNA, CDR2 YNFKEQ. The CDR3 sequence is CASSQDLGLHYGYTF. The CDR3 DNA reads as TGTGCCAGCAGCCAAGATCTAGGGCTCCACTATGGCTACACCTTC.

This clonotype occurred many times. V usage is TRBV4-2 and J usage is TRBJ2-3; D possibly corresponds to TRBD2 (6 bases). Trimming took 3 bases from V and 4 from J, leaving 20 bases between them. CDR3 length: 17 residues. CDR1 is LGHNA, CDR2 YNFKEQ, per germline. CDR3 protein: CASSQISNSGAADTQYF. The CDR3, as DNA: TGTGCCAGCAGCCAGATATCCAATAGCGGAGCGGCAGATACGCAGTATTTT.

Many counts were recorded for this clonotype. The chain has TRBV19 and TRBJ2-7, with TRBD2 identical over 8 bases. With V trimmed by 3 bases and J by 5 bases, 12 bases remained unmatched. The CDR3 is 16 residues long. Germline CDR1 is LNHDA and CDR2 is SQIVND (reference sequence). The DNA of the CDR3 is TGTGCCAGTAGTATCCGTGGGACTAGGGCCTTCGACGAGCAGTACTTC. Its protein product is CASSIRGTRAFDEQYF.

This clonotype occurred many times. The chain employs TRBV20-1 and TRBJ2-7, with TRBD1 identical over 8 bases. CDR3 length: 14 residues. V was pared by 1 base and J by 3 bases, with 5 bases of the junction left unmatched. In germline, CDR1 is DFQATT, CDR2 SNEGSKA (reference sequence). For the CDR3, the DNA is TGCAGTGCTAGAGCCCCGGACAGGGACTACGAGCAGTACTTC. This encodes CSARAPDRDYEQYF.

This clonotype was recorded many times. CDR3 protein: CASSLTREETQYF. The CDR3 DNA sequence: TGTGCCAGCAGCTTAACGAGGGAGGAGACCCAGTACTTC. V and J are TRBV7-3 and TRBJ2-5, with D tentatively TRBD2 (5 bases). From germline, CDR1 is SGHTA and CDR2 FQGTGA. This CDR3 contains 13 residues. Trimming removed 0 bases from V and 5 bases from J, with 7 bases in between.

This clonotype was observed many times. V gene TRBV5-6 combines with J gene TRBJ1-5, with a tentative D call TRBD1 (5 bases). The CDR3 length is 13 residues. Germline values: CDR1 SGHDT, CDR2 YYEEEE. The V gene lost 0 bases and the J gene lost 8 bases, with 9 bases spanning the gap. This CDR3 reads CASSLGQTEPQHF. The CDR3, as DNA: TGTGCCAGCAGCTTGGGACAGACGGAGCCCCAGCATTTT.

The sample holds many counts of this clonotype. J is TRBJ1-4 and V is TRBV7-8; 8 bases match TRBD1. The CDR3 totals 16 residues. Germline V gene data show CDR1 as SGHVS and CDR2 as FQNEAQ. V lost 2 bases, J lost 7 bases, and 9 bases stayed unmatched. The CDR3 coding sequence is TGTGCCAGCAGCTTATCCCGGGACAGGCCTCGTGAAAAACTGTTTTTT. It yields the protein CASSLSRDRPREKLFF.

This clonotype was recorded at least ten times. V and J are TRBV6-6 and TRBJ2-7, with a weak D call TRBD1 (5 bases). In germline, CDR1 is MNHNY, CDR2 SVGAGI (reference sequence). This CDR3 comprises 13 residues. V lost 7 bases to trimming and J lost 3 bases, with 13 bases between them. The DNA of the CDR3 is TGTGCCAGCACCCCACCCGACAGCTACGAGCAGTACTTC. It translates to CASTPPDSYEQYF.

Turning to this clonotype: It may be a read error: a sequence one base away is much more abundant. The chain employs TRBV19 and TRBJ1-5, with 9 nucleotides matching TRBD1. Germline-derived CDR1 and CDR2 are LNHDA and SQIVND (reference sequence). The CDR3 runs to 16 residues. After removal of 4 bases from V and 2 bases from J, the junction contained 6 bases not matched to a gene. CDR3 nucleotide sequence: TGTGCCAGTAGTAACCGGGACAGGGACCGCAATCAGCCCCAGCATTTT. As protein: CASSNRDRDRNQPQHF.

This clonotype showed up many times. The chain is built from TRBV6-5 and TRBJ1-6; no firm D call. Germline V gives CDR1 MNHEY, CDR2 SVGAGI. The V end lost 4 bases, the J end lost 10 bases, and 8 bases lay between the germline ends. This CDR3 spans 12 amino acids. CDR3 bases: TGTGCCAGCAGTTCCCTTTCCTCACCCCTCCACTTT. It yields the protein CASSSLSSPLHF.

This clonotype was recorded at least ten times. The V and J genes are TRBV10-1 and TRBJ1-4; D gene unclear. Trimming shortened V by 6 bases and J by 6 bases, and 8 bases separated the two germline ends. The CDR3 has 12 residues. From germline, CDR1 is WNHNN and CDR2 SYGVQD (reference sequence). The CDR3, as DNA: TGCGCCAGCAGGAGTGGTGATGAAAAACTGTTTTTT. This gives the protein CASRSGDEKLFF.

At least ten counts were recorded for this clonotype. The V gene is TRBV20-1, the J gene TRBJ2-1, with 13 positions matching TRBD2. The CDR3 loop spans 15 amino acids. Germline V gene lookup returns CDR1 DFQATT and CDR2 SNEGSKA (reference sequence). V lost 3 bases and J lost 5; bases outside the gene matches: 4. CDR3 loop: CSARPGTSGDNEQFF. The CDR3 coding sequence is TGCAGTGCTAGGCCCGGGACTAGCGGGGACAATGAGCAGTTCTTC.

V is TRBV18 and J is TRBJ2-7; TRBD2 is a possible D gene (5 bases). The CDR3 consists of 13 residues. Germline V CDR1 and CDR2: KGHSH, LQKENI. V was shortened by 3 bases and J by 8 bases, with 14 bases between the two germline ends. Here the CDR3 DNA reads TGTGCCAGCTCACCGGACGGGATTGGGCAGCAGTACTTC. This encodes CASSPDGIGQQYF.

This clonotype was observed at least ten times. This chain joins TRBV6-1 and TRBJ1-6, with a weak D call TRBD1 (5 bases). Germline-derived CDR1 and CDR2 are MNHNS and SASEGT. The length of the CDR3 is 11 residues. The CDR3 DNA follows: TGTGGCACTGGGGCTAATTCACCCCTCCACTTT. Its translation: CGTGANSPLHF.